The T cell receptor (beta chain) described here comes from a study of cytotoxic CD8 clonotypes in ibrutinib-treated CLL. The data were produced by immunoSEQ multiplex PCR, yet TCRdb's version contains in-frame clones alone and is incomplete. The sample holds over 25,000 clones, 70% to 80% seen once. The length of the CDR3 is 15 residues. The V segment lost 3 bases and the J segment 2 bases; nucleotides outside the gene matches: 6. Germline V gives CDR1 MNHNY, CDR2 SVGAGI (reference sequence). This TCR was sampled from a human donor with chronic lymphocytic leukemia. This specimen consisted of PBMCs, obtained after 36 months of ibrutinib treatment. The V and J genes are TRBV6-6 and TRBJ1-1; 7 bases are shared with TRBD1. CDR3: CASSYTTGLNTEAFF. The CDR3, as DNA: TGTGCCAGCAGTTATACGACAGGGTTAAACACTGAAGCTTTCTTT.